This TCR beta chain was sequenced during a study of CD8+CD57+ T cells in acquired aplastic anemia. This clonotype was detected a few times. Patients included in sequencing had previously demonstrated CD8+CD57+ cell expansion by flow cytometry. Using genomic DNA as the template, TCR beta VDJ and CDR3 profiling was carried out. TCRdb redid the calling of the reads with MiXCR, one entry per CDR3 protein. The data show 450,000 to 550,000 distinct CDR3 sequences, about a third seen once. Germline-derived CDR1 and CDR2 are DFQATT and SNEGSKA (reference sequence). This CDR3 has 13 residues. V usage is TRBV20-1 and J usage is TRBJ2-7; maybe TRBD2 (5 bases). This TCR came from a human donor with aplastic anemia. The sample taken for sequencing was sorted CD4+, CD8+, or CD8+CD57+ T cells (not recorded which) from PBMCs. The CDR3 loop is CSYMDGLSYEQYF. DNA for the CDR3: TGCAGCTATATGGACGGACTCTCCTACGAGCAGTACTTC.